These 19 T cell receptor beta chains originate from one sample sequenced in a study of blood T cell repertoires in COVID-19. Sequencing was performed with immunoSEQ multiplex PCR; in TCRdb, only in-frame clones are kept and a portion is missing. The sample records about 180,000 clones, about 91% being singletons. The source material was peripheral blood. All receptors derive from a young woman with acute or convalescent COVID-19.

The chain links TRBV29-1 to TRBJ2-5; possible D gene TRBD1, 6 bases. The V gene lost 3 bases and the J gene lost 5 bases, with 25 bases spanning the gap. CDR3 length: 17 amino acids. Germline CDR1 SQVTM, CDR2 ANQGSEA. CDR3 DNA sequence: TGCAGCGTTGATCCCACCTTGGGCACAGGGAATGGGGAGACCCAGTACTTC. Translating it yields CSVDPTLGTGNGETQYF.

The CDR3 DNA follows: TGTGCCAGCAGCTTAGAGGGCGGGAAATACGAGCAGTACTTC. This codes for CASSLEGGKYEQYF. The chain recombines TRBV7-2 with TRBJ2-7; D is perhaps TRBD2 (6 bases). Germline CDR1 is SGHTA and CDR2 is FQGNSA. This CDR3 is 14 amino acids long. The V gene lost 1 base and the J gene lost 4 bases, with 11 bases spanning the gap.

J is TRBJ2-3 and V is TRBV5-1, with a tentative D call TRBD2 (6 bases). Trimming pared 4 bases from V and 0 bases from J, leaving 15 bases between. The CDR3 sequence is 16 residues long. Germline V gene sequence: CDR1 SGHRS, CDR2 YFSETQ. The CDR3 region has the DNA TGCGCCAGCAGCCAGGTCGTGGGAGGAAGCACAGATACGCAGTATTTT. Translating gives CASSQVVGGSTDTQYF.

The DNA for the CDR3 is TGTGCCAGCAAATTATCTGGGGGGGCCGGCTCCTACGAGCAGTACTTC. This translates into CASKLSGGAGSYEQYF. The chain employs TRBV28 and TRBJ2-7, with TRBD2 as a possible D gene (7 bases). Deletions cut 7 bases from V and 0 bases from J, with 19 bases between. This CDR3 comprises 16 residues. CDR1 and CDR2 from the germline V gene are MDHEN and SYDVKM.

This chain uses TRBV19 with TRBJ1-2, with D uncertain. V was shortened by 2 bases and J by 3 bases, with 10 bases between the two germline ends. Germline V lookup: CDR1 LNHDA, CDR2 SQIVND (reference sequence). The CDR3 spans 14 residues. The CDR3 region has the DNA TGTGCCAGTAGTATACGTCCGCCGGACTATGGCTACACCTTC. It translates to CASSIRPPDYGYTF.

The V gene is TRBV18, the J gene TRBJ1-1; 7 positions agree with TRBD1. V shed 3 bases and J 1 base; nucleotides not matched to a gene: 5. The CDR3 is 15 residues long. CDR1 and CDR2 (germline): KGHSH, LQKENI. The CDR3: CASSPSRTGNTEAFF. In nucleotides, the CDR3 is TGTGCCAGCTCACCCAGCCGGACAGGGAACACTGAAGCTTTCTTT.

This clone was counted a single time. This CDR3 is CASSYRDRDEKLFF. As DNA, the CDR3 is TGTGCCAGCAGTTACCGGGACAGGGACGAAAAACTGTTTTTT. This rearrangement joins TRBV2 to TRBJ1-4; 9 nucleotides line up with TRBD1. Germline-derived CDR1 and CDR2 are SNHLY and FYNNEI. V gave up 5 bases and J gave up 8 bases; unmatched junction bases: 6. The CDR3 length is 14 residues.

This chain connects TRBV3-1 (or the pseudogene TRBV3-2) to TRBJ1-3, with D possibly being TRBD1 (5 bases). The CDR3 consists of 14 residues. V lost 5 bases, J lost 1 base, and 9 bases lay in between. Germline V gene sequence: CDR1 LGHDT, CDR2 YNNKEL (reference sequence). The DNA for the CDR3 is TGTGCCAGCAGCTTTCAGGGATCTGGAAACACCATATATTTT. This gives the protein CASSFQGSGNTIYF.

V is TRBV18 and J is TRBJ1-5, with 7 bases fitting TRBD1. J was trimmed by 1 base and V by 1 base; bases with no gene match: 1. The CDR3 spans 15 residues. Germline V gene sequence: CDR1 KGHSH, CDR2 LQKENI. The CDR3 nucleotides are TGTGCCAGCTCACCACAGGGGGCGAGCAATCAGCCCCAGCATTTT. Amino acids: CASSPQGASNQPQHF.

This clone has just one count. The chain employs TRBV7-9 and TRBJ2-5; 10 bases are shared with TRBD2. Germline lookup yields CDR1 SEHNR and CDR2 FQNEAQ (reference sequence). Trimming cost V 6 bases and J 3 bases; bases outside gene matches: 4. The CDR3 contains 14 residues. For the CDR3, the DNA is TGTGCCAGCAGTTGGACTAGCGGAAAAGAGACCCAGTACTTC. Protein product: CASSWTSGKETQYF.

The genes are TRBV7-3 and TRBJ2-1; unclear D gene. V lost 2 bases, J lost 10 bases, and 6 bases lay in between. CDR3 size: 11 residues. Germline lookup yields CDR1 SGHTA and CDR2 FQGTGA. This CDR3 is CASSLYLEQFF. The CDR3, as DNA: TGTGCCAGCAGCTTATATCTAGAGCAGTTCTTC.

This clone was observed once. The rearrangement uses TRBV27 and TRBJ2-1, with D perhaps TRBD2 (6 bases). Germline loops: CDR1 MNHEY, CDR2 SMNVEV (reference sequence). CDR3 length: 16 amino acids. V was clipped by 0 bases and J by 9 bases, with 18 bases between them. The chain's CDR3 is CASSLSDGGVGTEQFF. The CDR3, as DNA: TGTGCCAGCAGTTTATCGGACGGGGGAGTCGGCACTGAGCAGTTCTTC.

The rearrangement joins TRBV5-1 to TRBJ1-1; D is possibly TRBD1 (5 bases). The CDR3 is 15 residues long. Germline V gene lookup returns CDR1 SGHRS and CDR2 YFSETQ. Trimming cost V 4 bases and J 5 bases, with 18 bases left between them. This CDR3 is CASSPRPVGGTEAFF. The CDR3, as DNA: TGCGCCAGCAGCCCACGGCCCGTTGGGGGGACTGAAGCTTTCTTT. The full variable domain, rest sourced from reference TRBV5-1 and TRBJ1-1, is KAGVTQTPRYLIKTRGQQVTLSCSPISGHRSVSWYQQTPGQGLQFLFEYFSETQRNKGNFPGRFSGRQFSNSRSEMNVSTLELGDSALYLCASSPRPVGGTEAFFGQGTRLTVV.

The chain recombines TRBV11-3 with TRBJ2-7, with 8 bases matching TRBD2. CDR3 length equals 15 residues. J lost 3 bases, V lost 3 bases, and 7 bases had no gene match. Germline-derived CDR1 and CDR2 are SGHNT and YENEEA. CDR3 in DNA: TGTGCCAGCAGCTTGGATGCGGGAGGAAACTACGAGCAGTACTTC. Protein: CASSLDAGGNYEQYF.

The rearrangement joins TRBV9 to TRBJ2-3, with unresolved D. Per germline, CDR1 SGDLS and CDR2 YYNGEE. CDR3 length: 12 residues. V was shortened by 4 bases and J by 3 bases, with 6 bases between the two germline ends. The CDR3 DNA follows: TGTGCCAGCAGCCCCCAAACAGATACGCAGTATTTT. This codes for CASSPQTDTQYF.

This rearrangement joins TRBV6-6 to TRBJ2-3; D possibly corresponds to TRBD1 (6 bases). The germline V gene encodes CDR1 MNHNY and CDR2 SVGAGI (reference sequence). V dropped 2 bases and J dropped 4 bases, with 13 bases sitting between them. This CDR3 contains 15 residues. The CDR3 is CASSYAGQISDTQYF. The CDR3 DNA follows: TGTGCCAGCAGTTACGCCGGACAGATATCAGATACGCAGTATTTT.

Comment on this clone: The junction does not match germline at one end; this may be a read error. The V and J genes are TRBV11-1 and TRBJ2-3; D gene unclear. Germline lookup yields CDR1 SGHAT and CDR2 FQDESV (reference sequence). This CDR3 comprises 13 residues. The CDR3: CASSINPGDTQYF. CDR3 nucleotides: TGTGCCAGCAGCATAAATCCCGGAGATACGCAATATTTT.

J is TRBJ1-1 and V is TRBV6-1; D uncertain. CDR3 size: 16 residues. Germline CDR1 MNHNS, CDR2 SASEGT. Deletions cut 2 bases from V and 0 bases from J, with 13 bases between. The CDR3, as DNA: TGTGCCAGCAGTGAATTCATTGCAGTGATGAACACTGAAGCTTTCTTT. Protein product: CASSEFIAVMNTEAFF.

The chain joins TRBV28 to TRBJ1-2; D unresolved. Germline V gives CDR1 MDHEN, CDR2 SYDVKM. The CDR3 has 14 amino acids. V was shortened by 2 bases and J by 7 bases, with 14 bases between the two germline ends. As DNA, the CDR3 is TGTGCCAGCAGTTTAGATATTACGGTTGGTGGCTACACCTTC. Its translation is CASSLDITVGGYTF.